Here is one TCR beta chain with its context. This sample is drawn from a study of response to subunit inactivated influenza vaccine. CDR3 length equals 12 residues. V was clipped by 4 bases and J by 6 bases, with 10 bases between them. One entry per CDR3 protein results from TCRdb running MiXCR on the RT-PCR reads. The sample lists roughly 290,000 distinct CDR3 sequences, 20% to 25% occurring once. The V and J genes are TRBV12-3 or TRBV12-4 and TRBJ2-7; maybe TRBD1 (6 bases). The material was PBMCs from blood, obtained about 20 months after vaccination. The TCR comes from a man aged 45 to 75 who received an inactivated influenza vaccine. CDR3 protein: CASSYSGAEQYF. The DNA for the CDR3 is TGTGCCAGCAGTTACTCAGGGGCCGAGCAGTACTTC.